The clone carrying this T cell receptor beta chain was observed a few times. The data derive from a study of HIV-infected patients and healthy controls. Reverse transcription used 450 to 550 ng RNA and constant-region primers for alpha and beta. Alpha and beta chain libraries were made separately by chain-specific third strand synthesis with multiplexing indices. TCRdb passed the 5' RACE reads through MiXCR, listing each CDR3 protein once. The top ten hold about 1.9% of the sample, which has roughly 17,000 distinct CDR3 sequences, approximately 5.8% seen once. Germline CDR1 reads LGHNA; CDR2 reads YNFKEQ. CDR3 size: 15 residues. J lost 5 bases, V lost 5 bases, and 9 bases had no gene match. The repertoire came from unfractionated whole blood and reflected all unsorted peripheral T cells. As controls, 10 to 11 uninfected healthy donors gave samples, and four gave a couple of samples approximately three months apart.

What was sequenced was blood. This receptor was obtained from an adult in good health. The V call is TRBV4-2, the J call TRBJ1-2; 9 bases are shared with TRBD1. CDR3 protein: CASSGGQGPGYGYTF. CDR3 bases: TGTGCCAGCAGCGGGGGACAGGGTCCGGGGTATGGCTACACCTTC.